One sample yielded the 18 T cell receptor beta chains listed below, sequenced in a study of shared clonotypes between healthy human individuals. TCRdb keeps only in-frame clones here, not all; method: immunoSEQ multiplex PCR. The sample consists of around 1,900,000 clones, just under 95% of them appearing once. CD45RO-negative cells were positively selected for CCR7, leaving out terminally differentiated effector memory CD45RA+ cells. Sequenced material: naive CD8+ T cells from PBMCs. Every receptor here comes from a man between 18 and 29 years old in good health. Some clones in this sample may be carry-over from other donors' samples.

The V call is TRBV7-3, the J call TRBJ2-1; 12 bases match TRBD2. The germline V gene encodes CDR1 SGHTA and CDR2 FQGTGA. This CDR3 comprises 18 residues. Trimming cost V 5 bases and J 5 bases; bases outside gene matches: 13. The CDR3 DNA follows: TGTGCCAGCAGCGCGCACGCCTTGACTAGCGGGAGCCACAATGAGCAGTTCTTC. Amino acid sequence: CASSAHALTSGSHNEQFF.

The rearrangement links TRBV13 to TRBJ2-7; perhaps TRBD2 as D (6 bases). Germline lookup yields CDR1 PRHDT and CDR2 FYEKMQ (reference sequence). The CDR3 covers 15 residues. Trimming removed 2 bases at V and 3 bases at J, with 14 bases between. The CDR3 here is CASSLNGRGNYEQYF. DNA of the CDR3: TGTGCCAGCAGCTTAAACGGGAGAGGGAACTACGAGCAGTACTTC.

The chain recombines TRBV6-6 with TRBJ1-2; D remains unclear. Per the germline V gene, CDR1 is MNHNY and CDR2 is SVGAGI (reference sequence). Trimming pared 6 bases from V and 0 bases from J, leaving 11 bases between. The CDR3 has 14 amino acids. The CDR3 protein is CASSLFGANYGYTF. CDR3 sequence (DNA): TGTGCCAGCAGCCTGTTTGGGGCTAACTATGGCTACACCTTC.

This clone was detected only a few times. V and J are TRBV28 and TRBJ1-2; 10 nucleotides align to TRBD1. The CDR3 is 14 residues long. The V and J ends lost 2 bases and 4 bases, in that order; junction bases with no gene match: 1. Per the germline V gene, CDR1 is MDHEN and CDR2 is SYDVKM. DNA of the CDR3: TGTGCCAGCAGTTTAGGGACAGGGGCCTATGGCTACACCTTC. Protein: CASSLGTGAYGYTF.

The chain has TRBV4-1 and TRBJ2-2, with 12 bases fitting TRBD2. Trimming took 3 bases from V and 5 from J; bases not matched to a gene: 4. The CDR3 has 16 residues. Germline CDR1 and CDR2: MGHRA and YSYEKL. The CDR3 DNA is TGCGCCAGCAGCCAGGGACTAGCGGGCTGGACCGGGGAGCTGTTTTTT. This codes for CASSQGLAGWTGELFF.

The chain is built from TRBV7-3 and TRBJ2-1; no clear D gene. Trimming stripped 2 bases from V and 6 bases from J, with 14 bases between. The germline gives CDR1 SGHTA, CDR2 FQGTGA. The CDR3 runs 15 residues. This chain's CDR3 is CASSLSASWFNEQFF. The CDR3 nucleotides read TGTGCCAGCAGCTTATCTGCTAGTTGGTTCAATGAGCAGTTCTTC.

The chain is built from TRBV7-8 and TRBJ2-7, with D perhaps matching TRBD1 or TRBD2 (5 bases each). The CDR3 sequence is 17 residues long. Trimming took 2 bases from V and 1 from J, leaving 18 bases between them. Germline V lookup: CDR1 SGHVS, CDR2 FQNEAQ. The CDR3 DNA follows: TGTGCCAGCAGCTTAATCGGGGCGCCCACCTTATCCTACGAGCAGTACTTC. It specifies CASSLIGAPTLSYEQYF.

The chain couples TRBV7-9 to TRBJ2-7, with 8 bases matching TRBD2. The germline CDR1 and CDR2 sequences are SEHNR and FQNEAQ (reference sequence). The CDR3 loop spans 17 amino acids. The junction had 10 bases not matched to a gene; V was cut back by 1 base and J by 2 bases. The CDR3 spells CASSLVSVSGDAYEQYF. The CDR3 DNA reads TGTGCCAGCAGCTTAGTCAGCGTTAGCGGGGATGCCTACGAGCAGTACTTC.

J is TRBJ2-7 and V is TRBV11-2; 13 bases map to TRBD2. Germline CDR1 is SGHAT and CDR2 is FQNNGV. V lost 1 base and J lost 3; bases outside the gene matches: 6. The CDR3 covers 17 residues. For the CDR3, the DNA is TGTGCCAGCAGCTTAGTACTAGCGGGAGGGGGTAGCTACGAGCAGTACTTC. It translates to CASSLVLAGGGSYEQYF.

This clone occurred a few times. This chain connects TRBV7-8 to TRBJ1-1, with D possibly being TRBD1 (5 bases). This CDR3 is 13 amino acids long. V lost 5 bases and J lost 11, with 18 bases in between. From germline, CDR1 is SGHVS and CDR2 FQNEAQ. The CDR3 region has the DNA TGTGCCAGCAGCACAGTGGAAGACAGCGCTGCTTTCTTT. Amino acids: CASSTVEDSAAFF.

The chain uses TRBV7-6 and TRBJ2-3, with 9 nucleotides matching TRBD2. The CDR3 consists of 17 residues. Trimming removed 1 base from V and 2 bases from J; junction bases left unmatched: 7. CDR1 SGHVS and CDR2 FNYEAQ come from the germline V gene. Here the CDR3 reads CASSLGTSAKPTDTQYF. The CDR3 bases are TGTGCCAGCAGCTTAGGGACTAGCGCAAAACCCACAGATACGCAGTATTTT.

The chain has TRBV7-9 and TRBJ2-7; D perhaps matches TRBD2 (5 bases). The length of the CDR3 is 14 residues. Germline lookup yields CDR1 SEHNR and CDR2 FQNEAQ (reference sequence). Trimming cost V 10 bases and J 2 bases, with 18 bases left between them. The CDR3 DNA is TGTGCCATCGAAGACGAACAGACTACCTACGAGCAGTACTTC. Residues: CAIEDEQTTYEQYF.

The chain recombines TRBV10-2 with TRBJ1-5, with a weak D call TRBD1 (6 bases). The V gene lost 6 bases and the J gene lost 7 bases, with 16 bases spanning the gap. The CDR3 totals 14 residues. Germline CDR1 and CDR2: WSHSY and SAAADI. This CDR3 reads CASRDTGRGQPQHF. CDR3 sequence (DNA): TGCGCCAGCAGAGATACAGGGAGGGGCCAGCCCCAGCATTTT.

The chain combines TRBV28 with TRBJ2-2, with D perhaps matching TRBD1 (7 bases). This CDR3 is built from 16 residues. Germline V gene data show CDR1 as MDHEN and CDR2 as SYDVKM. V lost 7 bases, J lost 2 bases, and 17 bases lay in between. Written as DNA, the CDR3 is TGTGCCAGCACCCCAGACAGGGAGGAAAACACCGGGGAGCTGTTTTTT. Translated, it gives CASTPDREENTGELFF.

This clone was observed once. The J gene is TRBJ2-7, the V gene TRBV28, with 9 bases matching TRBD1. The V gene's germline CDR1 is MDHEN and CDR2 SYDVKM. The CDR3 is 16 residues long. Losses at the gene ends were 5 bases for V and 3 bases for J; bases not matched to a gene: 11. The CDR3 region has the DNA TGTGCCAGCAGTGGGACAGGGACGGGGACGGGCTACGAGCAGTACTTC. As protein: CASSGTGTGTGYEQYF. The full variable domain, in which reference TRBV28 and TRBJ2-7 provide the parts outside the CDR3, is DVKVTQSSRYLVKRTGEKVFLECVQDMDHENMFWYRQDPGLGLRLIYFSYDVKMKEKGDIPEGYSVSREKKERFSLILESASTNQTSMYLCASSGTGTGTGYEQYFGPGTRLTVT.

The CDR3 here is CASSPAGQGPLELFF. The CDR3, as DNA: TGTGCCAGCAGCCCTGCTGGACAGGGCCCGTTGGAGCTGTTTTTT. The genes are TRBV5-6 and TRBJ2-2; 8 nucleotides agree with TRBD1. The CDR3 has 15 residues. The junction had 12 bases not matched to a gene; V was cut back by 4 bases and J by 10 bases. Germline V gene sequence: CDR1 SGHDT, CDR2 YYEEEE. Drawing the rest from reference TRBV5-6 and TRBJ2-2, the complete variable domain is DAGVTQSPTHLIKTRGQQVTLRCSPKSGHDTVSWYQQALGQGPQFIFQYYEEEERQRGNFPDRFSGHQFPNYSSELNVNALLLGDSALYLCASSPAGQGPLELFFGEGSRLTVL.

The chain joins TRBV4-1 to TRBJ1-6; D gene uncertain. Germline CDR1 reads MGHRA; CDR2 reads YSYEKL. This CDR3 spans 14 amino acids. V was shortened by 0 bases and J by 12 bases, with 12 bases between the two germline ends. The chain's CDR3 is CASSQDNGREPLHF. CDR3 in DNA: TGCGCCAGCAGCCAAGATAACGGGAGGGAACCCCTCCACTTT.

This chain links TRBV27 with TRBJ2-5; 10 bases line up with TRBD1. Germline CDR1 is MNHEY and CDR2 is SMNVEV (reference sequence). V gave up 5 bases and J gave up 0 bases; unmatched junction bases: 3. The CDR3 is 15 amino acids. As DNA, the CDR3 is TGTGCCAGCAGTCAGGACAGGGGGGACCAAGAGACCCAGTACTTC. It specifies CASSQDRGDQETQYF.